The T cell receptor (beta chain) under discussion was sequenced for a study of cytotoxic CD8 clonotypes in ibrutinib-treated CLL. Study in general: Of a cohort that held roughly eleven relapsed/refractory and around 16 treatment-naive patients, some 17 were IGHV unmutated.

Profiled with immunoSEQ multiplex PCR; TCRdb holds only in-frame clones, not every one. The repertoire holds some 200,000 clones, 72% seen once, with over 10% in the top ten. Trimming shortened V by 4 bases and J by 7 bases, and 8 bases separated the two germline ends. The CDR3 extends over 11 amino acids. Germline V gene data show CDR1 as SGHDT and CDR2 as YYEEEE. This clone appeared a single time. This sample comprised PBMCs, obtained after 24 months of ibrutinib treatment. The TCR comes from a human donor with chronic lymphocytic leukemia. J is TRBJ2-5 and V is TRBV5-6; TRBD2 might be the D (5 bases). The CDR3 spells CASSRGGTQYF. The DNA for the CDR3 is TGTGCCAGCAGCCGCGGAGGGACCCAGTACTTC. Supplemented by reference TRBV5-6 and TRBJ2-5, the full variable domain reads DAGVTQSPTHLIKTRGQQVTLRCSPKSGHDTVSWYQQALGQGPQFIFQYYEEEERQRGNFPDRFSGHQFPNYSSELNVNALLLGDSALYLCASSRGGTQYFGPGTRLLVL.